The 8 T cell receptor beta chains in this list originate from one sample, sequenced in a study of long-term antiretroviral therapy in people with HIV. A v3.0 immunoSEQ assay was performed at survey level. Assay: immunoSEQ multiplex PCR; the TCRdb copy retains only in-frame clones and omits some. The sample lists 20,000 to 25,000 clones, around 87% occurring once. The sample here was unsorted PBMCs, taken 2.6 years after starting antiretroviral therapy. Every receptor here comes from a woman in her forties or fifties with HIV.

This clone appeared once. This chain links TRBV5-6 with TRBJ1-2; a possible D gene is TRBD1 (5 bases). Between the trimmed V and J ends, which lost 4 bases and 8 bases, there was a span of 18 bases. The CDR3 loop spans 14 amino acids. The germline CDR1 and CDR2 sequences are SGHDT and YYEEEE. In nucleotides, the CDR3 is TGTGCCAGCAGCCGCCGGGGCCTTAGGTTGGGCTACACCTTC. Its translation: CASSRRGLRLGYTF.

DNA for the CDR3: TGTGCCAGTAGTAGTACTACAACCTACGAGCAGTACTTC. This translates into CASSSTTTYEQYF. This chain uses TRBV19 with TRBJ2-7; no reliable D call. Germline V gives CDR1 LNHDA, CDR2 SQIVND (reference sequence). The CDR3 length is 13 residues. Trimming removed 4 bases from V and 2 bases from J, with 9 bases in between. The full variable domain, in which reference TRBV19 and TRBJ2-7 provide the parts outside the CDR3, is DGGITQSPKYLFRKEGQNVTLSCEQNLNHDAMYWYRQDPGQGLRLIYYSQIVNDFQKGDIAEGYSVSREKKESFPLTVTSAQKNPTAFYLCASSSTTTYEQYFGPGTRLTVT.

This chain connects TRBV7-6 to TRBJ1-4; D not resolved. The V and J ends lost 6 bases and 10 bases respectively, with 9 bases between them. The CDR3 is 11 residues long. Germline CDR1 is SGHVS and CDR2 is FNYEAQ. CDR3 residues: CASSQEGKLFF. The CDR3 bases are TGTGCCAGCAGTCAAGAGGGAAAACTGTTTTTT.

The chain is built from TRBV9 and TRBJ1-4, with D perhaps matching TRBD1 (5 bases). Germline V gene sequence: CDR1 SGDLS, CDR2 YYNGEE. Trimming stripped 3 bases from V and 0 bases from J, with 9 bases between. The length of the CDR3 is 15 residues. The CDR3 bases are TGTGCCAGCAGCGCGGACACCGCAACTAATGAAAAACTGTTTTTT. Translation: CASSADTATNEKLFF. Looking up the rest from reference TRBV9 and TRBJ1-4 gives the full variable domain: DSGVTQTPKHLITATGQRVTLRCSPRSGDLSVYWYQQSLDQGLQFLIQYYNGEERAKGNILERFSAQQFPDLHSELNLSSLELGDSALYFCASSADTATNEKLFFGSGTQLSVL.

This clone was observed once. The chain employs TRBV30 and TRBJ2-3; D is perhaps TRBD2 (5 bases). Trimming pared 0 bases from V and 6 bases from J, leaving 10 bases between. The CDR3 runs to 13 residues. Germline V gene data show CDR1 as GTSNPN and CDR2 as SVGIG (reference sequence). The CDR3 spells CAWSVGGADTQYF. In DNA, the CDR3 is TGTGCCTGGAGTGTAGGAGGAGCGGATACGCAGTATTTT.

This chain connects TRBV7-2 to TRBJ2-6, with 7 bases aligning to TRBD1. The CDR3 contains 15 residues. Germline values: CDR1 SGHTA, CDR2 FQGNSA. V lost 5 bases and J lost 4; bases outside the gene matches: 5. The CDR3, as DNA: TGTGCCAGCAGCACAGACAGGGCCGGGGCCAACGTCCTGACTTTC. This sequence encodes CASSTDRAGANVLTF.

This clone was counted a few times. CDR3 sequence: CASSADRRANEQFF. CDR3 in DNA: TGTGCCAGCAGCGCCGATCGTAGGGCCAATGAGCAGTTCTTC. V gene TRBV13 combines with J gene TRBJ2-1; D is uncertain. This CDR3 comprises 14 residues. Germline V gene lookup returns CDR1 PRHDT and CDR2 FYEKMQ (reference sequence). V was trimmed by 5 bases and J by 6 bases, leaving 14 bases between them.

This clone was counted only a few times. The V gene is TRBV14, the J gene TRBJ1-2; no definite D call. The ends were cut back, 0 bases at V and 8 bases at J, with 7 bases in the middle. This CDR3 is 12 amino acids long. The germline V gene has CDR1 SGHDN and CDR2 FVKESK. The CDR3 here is CASSQEVSGYTF. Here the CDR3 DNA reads TGTGCCAGCAGCCAAGAGGTATCCGGCTACACCTTC. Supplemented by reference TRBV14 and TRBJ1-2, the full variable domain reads EAGVTQFPSHSVIEKGQTVTLRCDPISGHDNLYWYRRVMGKEIKFLLHFVKESKQDESGMPNNRFLAERTGGTYSTLKVQPAELEDSGVYFCASSQEVSGYTFGSGTRLTVV.